The source of this T cell receptor beta chain is a study of blood T cell repertoires in COVID-19. Original data processing: Amplified reference gene primers provided the basis for estimating nucleated cell counts. Produced via immunoSEQ multiplex PCR; TCRdb's table is partial and in-frame only. That table gives V, J and clone size, and the DNA gave D and trimming. The sample has roughly 120,000 clones, 65% to 80% seen once. V lost 2 bases to trimming and J lost 0 bases, with 4 bases between them. The CDR3 totals 13 residues. Per the germline V gene, CDR1 is LNHDA and CDR2 is SQIVND (reference sequence).

The receptor comes from a human donor with acute or convalescent COVID-19. The donor label of this sample is uncertain. The V call is TRBV19, the J call TRBJ1-1; D is unresolved. Sequenced material: peripheral blood. CDR3 residues: CASSITVNTEAFF. The DNA for the CDR3 is TGTGCCAGTAGTATAACAGTGAACACTGAAGCTTTCTTT.